These T cell receptor beta chains were read from a single sample in a study of blood T cell repertoires in COVID-19. This table comes from immunoSEQ multiplex PCR, and its TCRdb copy is limited to in-frame clones, with some not included. The sample shows roughly 120,000 clones, less than 75% of them seen only once. Sequencing was performed on peripheral blood. These receptors came from a human donor with acute or convalescent COVID-19. The donor label of this sample is uncertain. Both conserved end residues are part of each CDR3. Each record gives: V gene, clone size, J gene, CDR3 length, CDR3 protein. Clone size, where shown, is once, few, many, or a class for clones that have expanded.

V: TRBV11-2
size: few
J: TRBJ2-5
length: 18
CDR3: CASSLDLTGQGAVETQYF

V: TRBV23-1
size: few
J: TRBJ1-2
length: 14
CDR3: CASSRRTGAYGYTF

V: TRBV24-1
size: NA
J: TRBJ2-7
length: 13
CDR3: CATSGPNSYEQYF

V: TRBV28
size: NA
J: TRBJ1-6
length: 16
CDR3: CASSFGHNSYNSPLHF

V: TRBV18
size: NA
J: TRBJ2-2
length: 22
CDR3: CASSPLPAGRVTVSSATGELFF

V: TRBV2
size: NA
J: TRBJ2-1
length: 14
CDR3: CASMRTGRVDEQFF

V: TRBV5-1
size: medium-sized
J: TRBJ2-3
length: 14
CDR3: CASSLGTSTDTQYF

V: TRBV5-1
size: NA
J: TRBJ2-5
length: 14
CDR3: CASSLARTAETQYF

V: TRBV5-5
size: NA
J: TRBJ1-1
length: 14
CDR3: CASSRTVLNTEAFF

V: TRBV6-4
size: few
J: TRBJ1-5
length: 13
CDR3: CASSPQAYQPQHF

V: TRBV28
size: once
J: TRBJ1-6
length: 16
CDR3: CASSLGRRGNNSPLHF

V: TRBV4-1
size: NA
J: TRBJ1-1
length: 16
CDR3: CASSPLPGQMNTEAFF

V: TRBV7-9
size: NA
J: TRBJ2-7
length: 14
CDR3: CASSPQGHTYEQYF

V: TRBV27
size: few
J: TRBJ2-2
length: 15
CDR3: CATSSRAGMTGELFF

V: TRBV2
size: NA
J: TRBJ1-4
length: 16
CDR3: CASRELALTTNEKLFF

V: TRBV29-1
size: NA
J: TRBJ2-3
length: 15
CDR3: CSVEGSRGGTDTQYF

V: TRBV18
size: NA
J: TRBJ2-5
length: 16
CDR3: CASSPPGLAGEETQYF

V: TRBV18
size: NA
J: TRBJ1-1
length: 13
CDR3: CASSPQGNTEAFF

V: TRBV9
size: NA
J: TRBJ2-1
length: 22
CDR3: CASSASGMASGGPKTSYNEQFF

V: TRBV28
size: NA
J: TRBJ1-2
length: 13
CDR3: CASSSAGTGDYTF

V: TRBV5-8
size: NA
J: TRBJ1-5
length: 16
CDR3: CASSLGQGISNQPQHF

V: TRBV28
size: NA
J: TRBJ1-6
length: 15
CDR3: CASSLWTTGDSPLHF

V: TRBV7-2
size: NA
J: TRBJ1-5
length: 14
CDR3: CASSLTGLRQPQHF

V: TRBV4-1
size: NA
J: TRBJ1-1
length: 14
CDR3: CASSPRSQNTEAFF

V: TRBV6-6
size: few
J: TRBJ1-1
length: 15
CDR3: CASSYRGQGNTEAFF

V: TRBV10-3
size: once
J: TRBJ1-3
length: 14
CDR3: CAIGQLSSGNTIYF

V: TRBV10-3
size: NA
J: TRBJ2-3
length: 16
CDR3: CAISYTIGTGDDTQYF

V: TRBV19
size: once
J: TRBJ1-5
length: 15
CDR3: CASSIQGKGGQPQHF